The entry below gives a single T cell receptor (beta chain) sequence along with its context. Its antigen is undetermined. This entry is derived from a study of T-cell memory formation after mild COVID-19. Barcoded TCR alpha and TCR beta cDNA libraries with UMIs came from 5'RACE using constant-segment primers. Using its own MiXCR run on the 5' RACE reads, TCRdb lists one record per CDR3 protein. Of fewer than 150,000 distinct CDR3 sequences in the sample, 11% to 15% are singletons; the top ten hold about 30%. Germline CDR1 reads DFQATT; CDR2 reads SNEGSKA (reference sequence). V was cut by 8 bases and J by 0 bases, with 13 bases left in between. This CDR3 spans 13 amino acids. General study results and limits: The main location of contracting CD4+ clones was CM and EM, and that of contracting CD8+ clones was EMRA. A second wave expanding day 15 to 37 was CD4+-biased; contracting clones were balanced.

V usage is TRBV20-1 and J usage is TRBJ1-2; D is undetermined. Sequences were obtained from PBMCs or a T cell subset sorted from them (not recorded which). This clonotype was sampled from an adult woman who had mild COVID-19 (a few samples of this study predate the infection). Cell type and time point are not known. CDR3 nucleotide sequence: TGCAGTCTCACCCGACGGGCTAACTATGGCTACACCTTC. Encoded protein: CSLTRRANYGYTF.